This is a list of T cell receptor beta chains from one sample in a study of T cell responses to AZD1222 COVID-19 vaccine. Using immunoSEQ multiplex PCR, the repertoire was profiled, and TCRdb retains in-frame clones only, with some absent. The table has 75,000 to 100,000 clones, approximately 85% seen once. The sequenced sample was peripheral blood, obtained on day 0 of AZD1222 vaccination. The source of these receptors is an adult in good health. CDR3s include the opening cysteine and the closing phenylalanine or tryptophan.

v_call cdr3_aa
TRBV27 CASSPTGMNTEAFF
TRBV9 CASSVLAGELFF
TRBV5-4 CASSLTGALEAFF
TRBV21-1 CASSKLPEGEGGISGNTIYF
TRBV5-1 CASSPGTSSYNEQFF
TRBV6-2/TRBV6-3 CASNPSGSSEQFF
TRBV12-5 CASGLVISSSGGHGYTF
TRBV18 CASSPPKTGVNRFYNEQFF
TRBV27 CASSSYGSHSTDTQYF
TRBV21-1 CARTTGQVCETQYF
TRBV6-6 CASSSDRYGYTF
TRBV14 CASSLQGLRGYTF
TRBV28 CASSPRDPTNYGYTF
TRBV9 CASSLGQGNSPLHF
TRBV14 CASSYAGTGGETEAFF
TRBV19 CASSTGRQRTGELFF
TRBV27 CASSLSSQETQYF
TRBV7-3 CASSLDGLATDTQYF
TRBV12-3/TRBV12-4 CASSFPNTEAFF
TRBV19 CASSISGGLAGETQYF
TRBV7-3 CASSLGRDIDTDTQYF
TRBV7-2 CASSNFRGNGYTF
TRBV5-4 CASSLQLGQNTGELFF
TRBV28 CASSLGGVGNNEQFF
TRBV7-3 CASSQGGTNLAGNEQFF
TRBV10-3 CAISGIAGYEQYF
TRBV15 CATSGKDKYRGFETGELFF
TRBV19 CASSRRTGNTIYF
TRBV6-2/TRBV6-3 CASSYSATETFF
TRBV7-9 CASSQDRDRNTIYF
TRBV24-1 CATRPQGGSEAFF
TRBV7-2 CASSPHHTNTEAFF
TRBV15 CATSKTSGTYNEQFF
TRBV7-9 CASSQGSLIDTEAFF
TRBV7-8 CASSFLGATNEKLFF
TRBV19 CASSIRDRVAYEQYF
TRBV5-1 CASSLWGRGWSANEKLFF
TRBV28 CASRGAGSPIYEQYF
TRBV19 CASSIRTGMNTEAFF
TRBV14 CASSARTGVRSPLHF
TRBV27 CASSFTPRDRGLIQYF
TRBV6-5 CASSQDFGTHTQYF
TRBV9 CASSDRDRGQGWPTGELFF
TRBV28 CASSLPSQGASEAFF
TRBV27 CASSFKGGARAQETQYF
TRBV28 CASSLPRNYGYTF
TRBV7-3 CASSLMMAGSGNEQFF
TRBV19 CASTGHNEQFF